This T cell receptor beta chain was profiled in a study of shared clonotypes between healthy human individuals. With V trimmed by 3 bases and J by 2 bases, 6 bases remained unmatched. Germline CDR1 SGHRS, CDR2 YFSETQ. The CDR3 runs 16 residues. The authors ran the assay at deep level. Unsorted PBMCs provided DNA that was sequenced on ten immunoSEQ deep assay plates. TCRdb's copy holds only in-frame clones and misses some; the assay was immunoSEQ multiplex PCR. The sample shows approximately 460,000 clones, roughly three quarters of them seen only once. Unsorted samples, those not sorted, used roughly 87 million PBMCs for genomic DNA.

V and J are TRBV5-1 and TRBJ2-7; the match to TRBD2 covers 12 bases. The clonotype comes from a woman aged 40 to 55 in good health. Some clones in this sample may be carry-over from other donors' samples. The specimen was PBMCs. CDR3 DNA: TGCGCCAGCAGCTCTCGACTAGCGGGAGCGACCTACGAGCAGTACTTC. Encoded protein: CASSSRLAGATYEQYF.